The text below deals with one T cell receptor beta chain. Stem cell-like memory, regulatory, central memory and naive CD4+ cells were sorted via CD45RO/CCR7/CD25/CD127/CD95/CD27. This record comes from a study of beta chain features in type 1 diabetes. The CDR3 runs to 13 residues. Trimming cost V 3 bases and J 4 bases, with 7 bases left between them. Germline values: CDR1 SEHNR, CDR2 FQNEAQ (reference sequence). Reverse transcribing all isolated RNA meant expressed TCRB transcripts were sequenced. Data came from immunoSEQ multiplex PCR; TCRdb stores just in-frame clones and leaves some out. This sample carries under 25,000 clones, about 53% of them seen once, and the ten largest clones take approximately 0.44%.

The rearrangement joins TRBV7-9 to TRBJ1-5; D unclear. The sample consisted of stem cell memory CD4+ T cells from blood. The sequence came from a man aged 18 to 30 in good health. CDR3 region: CASSFLGNQPQHF. CDR3 coding DNA: TGTGCCAGCAGCTTTCTCGGTAATCAGCCCCAGCATTTT.